This TCR beta chain is from a study of blood T cell repertoires in COVID-19. The CDR3 is made up of 11 amino acids. V was clipped by 5 bases and J by 5 bases, with 9 bases between them. Germline CDR1 DFQATT, CDR2 SNEGSKA (reference sequence). Method: immunoSEQ multiplex PCR; TCRdb's copy keeps in-frame clones and lacks some. Among approximately 150,000 clones listed, approximately 90% were seen once. The sample taken for sequencing was peripheral blood. The chain couples TRBV20-1 to TRBJ2-5; D call uncertain. This TCR derives from a human donor in a cohort sampled during active COVID-19. Written as DNA, the CDR3 is TGCAGTGCTCCATACGGGGAGACCCAGTACTTC. Its translation is CSAPYGETQYF.